Below are 12 T cell receptor beta chains sequenced from a single sample in a study of vaccination effects on CD4 cells after COVID-19. The data were produced by immunoSEQ multiplex PCR, yet TCRdb's version contains in-frame clones alone and is incomplete. The repertoire has around 25,000 clones, approximately 83% of them found once; the top ten carry 1.4%. The ViraFEST assay expanded antigen-specific CD4+ T cells with viral peptide pools before sequencing. Culture proceeded for 10 days, and CD4+ T cells were then isolated. As their vaccination, participants received two doses of either BNT162b2 or mRNA-1273. Antigens of these TCRs are unknown. The specimen comprised CD4+ T cells from PBMCs cultured with HCoV-NL63 spike peptides, sampled after COVID-19 vaccination. The receptor source for this set is a human donor who received a COVID-19 vaccine. Some clones in this sample may be carry-over from other donors' samples.

The chain combines TRBV6-1 with TRBJ1-3; perhaps TRBD1 as D (5 bases). The CDR3 has 14 residues. V lost 3 bases, J lost 5 bases, and 11 bases lay in between. Germline assignment: CDR1 MNHNS and CDR2 SASEGT. DNA for the CDR3: TGTGCCAGCAGTGAGGGACCCCTGCGAAACACCATATATTTT. It encodes CASSEGPLRNTIYF.

The chain has TRBV7-9 and TRBJ2-3; tentatively, D is TRBD2 (5 bases). V shed 4 bases and J shed 2 bases, with 13 bases lying between them. The CDR3 is made up of 15 amino acids. The germline V gene has CDR1 SEHNR and CDR2 FQNEAQ (reference sequence). CDR3 coding DNA: TGTGCCAGCAGCTCGGGGAGCTGGGCCACAGATACGCAGTATTTT. This codes for CASSSGSWATDTQYF.

The V call is TRBV5-8, the J call TRBJ2-2; either TRBD1 or TRBD2 may supply D (6 bases each). CDR3 length: 16 amino acids. CDR1 SGHTS and CDR2 YDEGEE come from the germline V gene. V lost 2 bases and J lost 2, with 13 bases in between. CDR3 bases: TGTGCCAGCAGCTTCAACCGGGGGCCTAACACCGGGGAGCTGTTTTTT. Its protein is CASSFNRGPNTGELFF.

This chain joins TRBV5-1 and TRBJ2-1; 12 bases are shared with TRBD2. The CDR3 is 16 amino acids. V shed 4 bases and J 4 bases; nucleotides not matched to a gene: 6. CDR1 and CDR2 from the germline V gene are SGHRS and YFSETQ. The CDR3 DNA is TGCGCCAGCAGCCGTTCTAGCGGGGGGGGATACAATGAGCAGTTCTTC. It codes for CASSRSSGGGYNEQFF.

The J gene is TRBJ2-3, the V gene TRBV19; either TRBD1 or TRBD2 may fit D (5 bases each). There are 15 residues in the CDR3. The V gene's germline CDR1 is LNHDA and CDR2 SQIVND (reference sequence). Trimming cost V 7 bases and J 2 bases, with 16 bases left between them. DNA of the CDR3: TGTGCCAGTAATCTCGTGGGGCGGGCCACAGATACGCAGTATTTT. The encoded protein is CASNLVGRATDTQYF.

The chain is built from TRBV19 and TRBJ1-3; tentative D call: TRBD1 (6 bases). The CDR3 is 16 residues long. V lost 4 bases and J lost 6, with 19 bases in between. CDR1 and CDR2 (germline): LNHDA, SQIVND (reference sequence). The CDR3, as DNA: TGTGCCAGTAGTAATTTGAAACGACAGGCTGAAAACACCATATATTTT. Translation gives CASSNLKRQAENTIYF.

The genes are TRBV18 and TRBJ2-7, with TRBD1 matching 10 bases. V shed 6 bases, J shed 3 bases, and the junction held 5 bases outside the gene matches. Per the germline V gene, CDR1 is KGHSH and CDR2 is LQKENI. The CDR3 is 14 amino acids. CDR3 loop: CASSPGTGDYEQYV. As DNA, the CDR3 is TGTGCCAGCTCTCCCGGGACAGGGGACTACGAGCAGTACGTC.

The rearrangement links TRBV6-6 to TRBJ2-5; tentatively, D is TRBD2 (7 bases). V was pared by 8 bases and J by 5 bases, with 12 bases between. Germline lookup yields CDR1 MNHNY and CDR2 SVGAGI (reference sequence). This CDR3 has 12 amino acids. The CDR3 loop reads CASGGAAETQYF. CDR3 nucleotide sequence: TGTGCCAGCGGGGGGGCGGCGGAGACCCAGTACTTC.

This chain joins TRBV5-8 and TRBJ2-1; D not resolved. V lost 9 bases and J lost 0, with 25 bases in between. The germline gives CDR1 SGHTS, CDR2 YDEGEE. There are 18 residues in the CDR3. The CDR3 region has the DNA TGTGCCAACCCTAACCAGCCGGGTCCAAAGAGCTCCTACAATGAGCAGTTCTTC. Translated, it gives CANPNQPGPKSSYNEQFF.

The chain links TRBV5-4 to TRBJ1-1, with D possibly TRBD1 on 5 matching bases. The CDR3 consists of 14 residues. The V gene lost 1 base and the J gene lost 8 bases, with 15 bases spanning the gap. Germline CDR1 SGHNT, CDR2 YYREEE (reference sequence). The CDR3 DNA is TGTGCCAGCAGCTTGTCCGGGACCCACCCAGAAGCTTTCTTT. Its protein is CASSLSGTHPEAFF.

The chain employs TRBV5-1 and TRBJ1-6; 10 bases align to TRBD1. V lost 4 bases, J lost 5 bases, and 3 bases stayed unmatched. This CDR3 has 15 residues. Germline assignment: CDR1 SGHRS and CDR2 YFSETQ. The CDR3 bases are TGCGCCAGCAGCCACGGGACAGGGGATAATTCACCCCTCCACTTT. Its translation is CASSHGTGDNSPLHF.

This chain connects TRBV18 to TRBJ2-5, with TRBD1 identical over 7 bases. The CDR3 totals 15 residues. Germline V gene sequence: CDR1 KGHSH, CDR2 LQKENI. With V trimmed by 6 bases and J by 4 bases, 11 bases remained unmatched. The DNA for the CDR3 is TGTGCCAGCTCTCCTATCGACAGGGTAGCAGAGACCCAGTACTTC. It encodes CASSPIDRVAETQYF.